This T cell receptor (beta chain) stems from a study of beta chain features in type 1 diabetes. On the study more broadly: The patients were much like the healthy donors in age, gender and cell yields. Overall study results and limits: People with Type 1 diabetes carried modestly yet significantly shorter TCRB CDR3s in all four CD4+ subsets. PCR might pick shorter templates more often, in the same way for patients and controls.

The CDR3 sequence is 14 residues long. In germline, CDR1 is KGHSH, CDR2 LQKENI. The V segment lost 3 bases and the J segment 4 bases; nucleotides outside the gene matches: 3. The sequenced template was cDNA made from the entire isolated RNA. Sequenced naive, central memory and regulatory T cell samples produced an average of about 3.6 million reads. Generated by immunoSEQ multiplex PCR, the TCRdb table keeps only in-frame clones and is missing some. The sample consists of 300,000 to 450,000 clones, 10% to 15% of them appearing once. This clone occurred a few times. Antigen: not known. This clonotype was obtained from a man aged 18 to 30 in good health. The sequenced material came from naive CD4+ T cells from blood. The rearrangement links TRBV18 to TRBJ1-5, with 7 bases identical to TRBD1. In DNA, the CDR3 is TGTGCCAGCTCACCCGACAGGGTGAATCAGCCCCAGCATTTT. Residues: CASSPDRVNQPQHF.